This T cell receptor beta chain derives from a study of blood T cell repertoires in COVID-19. Looking at the study overall: Specimens from acute and convalescent COVID-19 originated in the United States, Italy and Spain.

This CDR3 spans 13 amino acids. From germline, CDR1 is MNHNS and CDR2 SASEGT. Trimming removed 2 bases from V and 9 bases from J, with 11 bases in between. Authors' processing steps: Reference gene primer amplification gave nucleated cell count estimates. Some clones are missing from TCRdb's copy, which holds only in-frame ones; the method was immunoSEQ multiplex PCR. The DNA was the basis for D and trimming; V, J and clone size are from that table. This table has about 69,000 clones, approximately 86% appearing once. The sequence was collected from a man aged 35-49 years with COVID-19, enrolled during active disease. Input material: peripheral blood. The gene calls are TRBV6-1 and TRBJ1-5; D remains ambiguous. In nucleotides, the CDR3 is TGTGCCAGCAGTGAAACGCTTGGAGGGCCCCAGCATTTT. Its protein product is CASSETLGGPQHF.